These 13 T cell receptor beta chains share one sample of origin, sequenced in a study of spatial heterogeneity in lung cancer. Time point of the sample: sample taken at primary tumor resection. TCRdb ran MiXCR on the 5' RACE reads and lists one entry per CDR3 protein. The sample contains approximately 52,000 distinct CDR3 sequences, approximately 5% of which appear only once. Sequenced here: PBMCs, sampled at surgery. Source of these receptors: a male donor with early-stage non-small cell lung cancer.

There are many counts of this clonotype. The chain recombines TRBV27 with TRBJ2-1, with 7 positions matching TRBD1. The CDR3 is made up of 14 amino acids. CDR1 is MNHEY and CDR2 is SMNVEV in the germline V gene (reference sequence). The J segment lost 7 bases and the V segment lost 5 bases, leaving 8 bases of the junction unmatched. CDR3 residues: CASSPSNRGNEQFF. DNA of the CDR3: TGTGCCAGCAGTCCAAGCAACAGGGGTAATGAGCAGTTCTTC.

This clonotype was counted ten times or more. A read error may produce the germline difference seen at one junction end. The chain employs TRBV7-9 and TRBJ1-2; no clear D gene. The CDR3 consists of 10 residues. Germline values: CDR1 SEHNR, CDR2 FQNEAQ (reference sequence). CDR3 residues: CASSLDGRSF. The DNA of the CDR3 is TGTGCCAGCAGCTTAGATGGACGGAGCTTC. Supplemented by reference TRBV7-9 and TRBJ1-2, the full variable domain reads DTGVSQNPRHKITKRGQNVTFRCDPISEHNRLYWYRQTLGQGPEFLTYFQNEAQLEKSRLLSDRFSAERPKGSFSTLEIQRTEQGDSAMYLCASSLDGRSFGSGTRLTVV.

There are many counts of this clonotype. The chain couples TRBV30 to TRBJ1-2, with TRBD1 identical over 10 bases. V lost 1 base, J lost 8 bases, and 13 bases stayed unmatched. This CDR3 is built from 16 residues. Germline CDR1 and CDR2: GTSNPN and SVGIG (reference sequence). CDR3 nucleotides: TGTGCCTGGAGTGGCCGAGGGACAGGGGTAGGCCGCGGCTACACCTTC. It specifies CAWSGRGTGVGRGYTF.

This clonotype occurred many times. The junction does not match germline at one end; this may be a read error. For the CDR3, the DNA is TGCAGTGCTAGGGGGACTAGCAGAGATACGCAGTATTTT. Translated: CSARGTSRDTQYF. V and J are TRBV20-1 and TRBJ2-3; 9 nucleotides match TRBD2. Per germline, CDR1 DFQATT and CDR2 SNEGSKA (reference sequence). The CDR3 consists of 13 residues.

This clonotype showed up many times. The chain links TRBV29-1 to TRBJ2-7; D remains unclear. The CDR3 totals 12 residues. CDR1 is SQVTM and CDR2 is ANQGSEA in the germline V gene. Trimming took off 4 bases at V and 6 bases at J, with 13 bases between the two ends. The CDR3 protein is CSVAPEATEQYF. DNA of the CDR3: TGCAGCGTTGCCCCGGAAGCTACCGAGCAGTACTTC.

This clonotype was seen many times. In nucleotides, the CDR3 is TGCAGTGCTGGCAGCACCGGGGAGCTGTTTTTT. It encodes CSAGSTGELFF. This rearrangement joins TRBV20-1 to TRBJ2-2; D is uncertain. CDR3 length equals 11 residues. Trimming removed 5 bases from V and 4 bases from J, with 5 bases in between. The germline V gene has CDR1 DFQATT and CDR2 SNEGSKA (reference sequence).

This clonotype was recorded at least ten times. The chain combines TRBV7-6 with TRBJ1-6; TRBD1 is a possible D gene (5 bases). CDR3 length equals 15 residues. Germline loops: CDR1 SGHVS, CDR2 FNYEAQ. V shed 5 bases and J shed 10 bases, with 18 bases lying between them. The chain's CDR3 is CASSLEGTEGSPLHF. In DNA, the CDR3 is TGTGCCAGCAGCCTAGAGGGCACCGAGGGGTCACCCCTCCACTTT.

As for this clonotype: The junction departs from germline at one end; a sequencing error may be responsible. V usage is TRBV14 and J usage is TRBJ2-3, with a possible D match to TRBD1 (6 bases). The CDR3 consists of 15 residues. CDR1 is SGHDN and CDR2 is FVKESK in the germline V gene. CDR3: CASSHRTDNTDTQYF. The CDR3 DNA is TGTGCCAGTAGCCATCGGACAGACAACACAGATACGCAGTATTTT.

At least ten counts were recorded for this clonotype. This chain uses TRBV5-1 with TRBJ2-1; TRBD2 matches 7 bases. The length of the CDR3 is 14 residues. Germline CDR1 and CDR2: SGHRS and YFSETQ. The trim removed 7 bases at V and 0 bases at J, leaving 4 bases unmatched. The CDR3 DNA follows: TGCGCCAGCGTCCGGGACTACTCCTACAATGAGCAGTTCTTC. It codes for CASVRDYSYNEQFF.

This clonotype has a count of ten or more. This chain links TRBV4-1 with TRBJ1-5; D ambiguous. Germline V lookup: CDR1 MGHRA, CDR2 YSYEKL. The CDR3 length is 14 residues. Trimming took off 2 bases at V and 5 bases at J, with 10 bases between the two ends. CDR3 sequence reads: CASSQWGGDQPQHF. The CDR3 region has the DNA TGCGCCAGCAGCCAATGGGGAGGCGATCAGCCCCAGCATTTT.

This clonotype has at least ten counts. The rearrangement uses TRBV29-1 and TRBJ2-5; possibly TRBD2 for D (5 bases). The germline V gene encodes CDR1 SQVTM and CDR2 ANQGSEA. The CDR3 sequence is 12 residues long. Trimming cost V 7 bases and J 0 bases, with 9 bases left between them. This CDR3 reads CSADSYQETQYF. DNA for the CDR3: TGCAGCGCGGACTCGTACCAAGAGACCCAGTACTTC.

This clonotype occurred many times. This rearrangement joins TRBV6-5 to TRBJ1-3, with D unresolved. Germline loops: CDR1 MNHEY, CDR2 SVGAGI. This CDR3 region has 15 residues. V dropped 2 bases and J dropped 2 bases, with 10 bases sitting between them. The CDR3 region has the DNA TGTGCCAGCAGTTACAGTGTTGCGGCTGGAAACACCATATATTTT. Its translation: CASSYSVAAGNTIYF.

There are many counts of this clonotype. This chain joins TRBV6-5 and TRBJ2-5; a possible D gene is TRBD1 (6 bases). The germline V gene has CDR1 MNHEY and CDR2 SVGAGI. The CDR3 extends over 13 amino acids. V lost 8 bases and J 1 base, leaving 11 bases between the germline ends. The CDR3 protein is CASGRDIQETQYF. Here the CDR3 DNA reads TGTGCCAGCGGCCGGGACATCCAAGAGACCCAGTACTTC.